This note documents a single T cell receptor (beta chain) sequence. Antigen: not known. The source of the sample is a study of graft-versus-host responses after intestinal transplantation. Overall study findings and caveats: GvH clones detected in recipient marrow included some appearing first in ileum or blood.

Assay: immunoSEQ multiplex PCR; the TCRdb copy retains only in-frame clones and omits some. Of some 120,000 clones listed, over 75% are singletons. V was clipped by 7 bases and J by 6 bases, with 10 bases between them. Germline CDR1 DFQATT, CDR2 SNEGSKA (reference sequence). The CDR3 covers 11 residues. The chain combines TRBV20-1 with TRBJ2-4; TRBD1 might be the D (6 bases). The sequencing used unstimulated CD4+ T cells sorted from spleen or lymph node cells, collected before intestinal transplant. The sequence derives from a human donor who received an intestinal transplant. The CDR3: CSGSQGNIQYF. In nucleotides, the CDR3 is TGCAGTGGCTCACAGGGAAACATTCAGTACTTC.